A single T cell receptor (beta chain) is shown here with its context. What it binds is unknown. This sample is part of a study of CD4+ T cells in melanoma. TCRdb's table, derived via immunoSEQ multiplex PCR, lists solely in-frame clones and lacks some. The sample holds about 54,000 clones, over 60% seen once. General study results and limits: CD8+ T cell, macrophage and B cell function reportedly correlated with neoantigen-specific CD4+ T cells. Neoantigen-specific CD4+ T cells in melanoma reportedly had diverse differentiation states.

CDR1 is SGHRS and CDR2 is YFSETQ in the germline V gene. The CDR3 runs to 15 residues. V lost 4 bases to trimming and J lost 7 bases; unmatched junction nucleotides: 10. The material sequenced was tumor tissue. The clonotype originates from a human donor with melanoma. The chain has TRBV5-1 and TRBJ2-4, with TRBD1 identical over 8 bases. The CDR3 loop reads CASSPQGVLSNIQYF. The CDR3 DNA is TGCGCCAGCAGCCCACAGGGGGTCCTAAGCAACATTCAGTACTTC.